The 30 T cell receptor beta chains below come from one sample, sequenced in a study of Graves' ophthalmopathy and Graves' hyperthyroidism. TCR beta CDR3 amplification used RNA transcripts. The first round was an RT-PCR with HTBI primers, and the second round was a multiplex PCR. TCRdb called the multiplex PCR reads again in MiXCR, with one record for every CDR3 protein. The sample includes 600,000 to 950,000 distinct CDR3 sequences, roughly 40% seen only once; the top ten take approximately 43%. The specimen sequenced was peripheral blood. The source is an adult man with Graves' ophthalmopathy.

As to this clonotype: A much bigger clone sits one base away, suggesting this may be a read error. V usage is TRBV10-3 and J usage is TRBJ1-4; unclear D gene. The germline V and J ends were trimmed by 4 bases and 3 bases, with 12 bases remaining between them. CDR1 is ENHRY, CDR2 SYGVKD, per germline. CDR3 length: 15 amino acids. The CDR3: CAISGEHTANEKLFF. In DNA, the CDR3 is TGTGCCATCAGTGGAGAACATACAGCTAATGAAAAACTGTTTTTT.

The chain couples TRBV6-1 to TRBJ1-1; possibly TRBD1 for D (5 bases). The V and J ends lost 3 bases and 11 bases respectively, with 13 bases between them. The CDR3 has 12 residues. Germline-derived CDR1 and CDR2 are MNHNS and SASEGT. The CDR3 is CASSDGDGWAFF. Here the CDR3 DNA reads TGTGCCAGCAGTGACGGGGACGGATGGGCTTTCTTT.

This clonotype has a count of ten or more. V usage is TRBV7-9 and J usage is TRBJ2-2; D gene ambiguous. Germline CDR1 and CDR2: SEHNR and FQNEAQ (reference sequence). The CDR3 totals 13 residues. Trimming took off 3 bases at V and 8 bases at J, with 10 bases between the two ends. CDR3: CASSLIGSGELFF. DNA for the CDR3: TGTGCCAGCAGCTTGATCGGTAGTGGGGAGCTGTTTTTT. The entire variable domain, with the rest obtained from reference TRBV7-9 and TRBJ2-2, is as follows: DTGVSQNPRHKITKRGQNVTFRCDPISEHNRLYWYRQTLGQGPEFLTYFQNEAQLEKSRLLSDRFSAERPKGSFSTLEIQRTEQGDSAMYLCASSLIGSGELFFGEGSRLTVL.

To note about this clonotype: The junction does not match germline at one end; this may be a read error. The gene calls are TRBV10-3 and TRBJ1-1; D unclear. The CDR3 is made up of 14 amino acids. The germline V gene has CDR1 ENHRY and CDR2 SYGVKD. The CDR3: CASSERAGETEAFF. The CDR3, as DNA: TGTGCCAGCAGTGAAAGGGCAGGAGAAACTGAAGCTTTCTTT.

The chain recombines TRBV12-3 or TRBV12-4 with TRBJ2-5; TRBD2 matches 7 bases. The trim removed 2 bases at V and 5 bases at J, leaving 8 bases unmatched. CDR3 length: 15 amino acids. In nucleotides, the CDR3 is TGTGCCAGCAGTTTACGGACGGGGAGGGATGAGACCCAGTACTTC. Translated: CASSLRTGRDETQYF.

The chain combines TRBV7-9 with TRBJ2-2; D may be TRBD1 or TRBD2 (5 bases each). Germline-derived CDR1 and CDR2 are SEHNR and FQNEAQ (reference sequence). The CDR3 loop spans 16 amino acids. Trimming stripped 4 bases from V and 1 base from J, with 13 bases between. The CDR3 nucleotides read TGTGCCAGCAGCTCGTCCGGGACGGGGAACACCGGGGAGCTGTTTTTT. The encoded protein is CASSSSGTGNTGELFF.

This clonotype was counted at least ten times. This chain uses TRBV7-9 with TRBJ2-7, with 14 positions matching TRBD2. The CDR3 spans 15 residues. Losses at the gene ends were 5 bases for V and 5 bases for J; bases not matched to a gene: 5. The germline gives CDR1 SEHNR, CDR2 FQNEAQ (reference sequence). The CDR3 bases are TGTGCCAGCAGCAACCAGGGACTAGCGGGGGACGAGCAGTACTTC. Translated: CASSNQGLAGDEQYF.

The chain combines TRBV29-1 with TRBJ1-2; tentatively, D is TRBD1 (5 bases). The ends were cut back, 6 bases at V and 2 bases at J, with 13 bases in the middle. From germline, CDR1 is SQVTM and CDR2 ANQGSEA. The CDR3 has 13 residues. For the CDR3, the DNA is TGCAGCGTCCATAGCAGGGACAACTATGGCTACACCTTC. This gives the protein CSVHSRDNYGYTF. Supplemented by reference TRBV29-1 and TRBJ1-2, the full variable domain reads SAVISQKPSRDICQRGTSLTIQCQVDSQVTMMFWYRQQPGQSLTLIATANQGSEATYESGFVIDKFPISRPNLTFSTLTVSNMSPEDSSIYLCSVHSRDNYGYTFGSGTRLTVV.

The chain carries TRBV5-1 and TRBJ1-1; 8 positions match TRBD1. There are 14 residues in the CDR3. Trimming cost V 4 bases and J 4 bases; bases outside gene matches: 6. Germline CDR1 SGHRS, CDR2 YFSETQ. The CDR3 DNA is TGCGCCAGCAGCGGACAGGGAATTAGCACTGAAGCTTTCTTT. It yields the protein CASSGQGISTEAFF.

The V gene is TRBV25-1, the J gene TRBJ1-2; maybe TRBD1 (5 bases). Germline loops: CDR1 MGHDK, CDR2 SYGVNS. Deletions cut 5 bases from V and 8 bases from J, with 18 bases between. The CDR3 covers 14 residues. CDR3 residues: CASSYNRQKGGYTF. The CDR3 bases are TGTGCCAGCAGTTACAACCGACAAAAGGGGGGCTACACCTTC.

The chain carries TRBV7-9 and TRBJ2-7, with D possibly being TRBD1 (6 bases). The germline V and J ends were trimmed by 4 bases and 6 bases, with 13 bases remaining between them. The CDR3 consists of 13 residues. CDR1 is SEHNR, CDR2 FQNEAQ, per germline (reference sequence). The CDR3 DNA is TGTGCCAGCAGCTCCGAACAGGGTTTCGAGCAGTACTTC. Translating gives CASSSEQGFEQYF.

On this clonotype: A read error is likely, as this CDR3 ends without the conserved phenylalanine or tryptophan. This rearrangement joins TRBV7-9 to TRBJ2-7, with D unresolved. Germline V CDR1 and CDR2: SEHNR, FQNEAQ (reference sequence). Trimming removed 5 bases at V and 0 bases at J, with 14 bases between. CDR3 length: 15 amino acids. The CDR3 bases are TGTGCCAGCAGCCACCGAACCACGAACTCCTACGAGCAGTACCTC. Residues: CASSHRTTNSYEQYL.

The chain couples TRBV9 to TRBJ2-7; 8 nucleotides agree with TRBD1. Trimming removed 5 bases from V and 12 bases from J; junction bases left unmatched: 13. This CDR3 contains 13 residues. Germline CDR1 is SGDLS and CDR2 is YYNGEE. The CDR3 is CASSSGTGETRYF. The CDR3 nucleotides are TGTGCCAGCAGTTCCGGGACAGGAGAGACCCGGTACTTC.

The chain employs TRBV25-1 and TRBJ2-2, with 8 bases lining up with TRBD2. The junction had 8 bases not matched to a gene; V was cut back by 6 bases and J by 5 bases. The CDR3 has 15 amino acids. Germline-derived CDR1 and CDR2 are MGHDK and SYGVNS. The CDR3 is CASRPGLVRTGELFF. DNA for the CDR3: TGTGCCAGCAGACCGGGACTAGTGAGAACCGGGGAGCTGTTTTTT.

This clonotype appeared a single time. One end of the junction fails to match germline, which may point to a read error. This chain links TRBV24-1 with TRBJ2-5; no reliable D call. The germline CDR1 and CDR2 sequences are KGHDR and SFDVKD. The CDR3 extends over 14 amino acids. In DNA form, the CDR3 reads TGTGCCAGCAGTTTCGGCAGGATCGTTGAGACCCAGTACTTC. It codes for CASSFGRIVETQYF.

As concerns this clonotype: An end of the junction differs from the germline gene, which may be a read error. The chain couples TRBV2 to TRBJ2-7, with D tentatively TRBD2 (7 bases). Germline assignment: CDR1 SNHLY and CDR2 FYNNEI. CDR3 length: 14 residues. The CDR3 loop reads CASRQERGGGERYF. CDR3 DNA sequence: TGTGCCAGCAGACAAGAGAGGGGGGGCGGAGAGCGGTACTTC.

The chain is built from TRBV2 and TRBJ2-1; maybe TRBD2 (6 bases). Between the trimmed V and J ends, which lost 9 bases and 2 bases, there was a span of 17 bases. The CDR3 consists of 15 residues. Germline CDR1 and CDR2: SNHLY and FYNNEI. The CDR3 region has the DNA TGTGCCAGTAGATGGGGGAGGAGGACCTACAATGAGCAGTTCTTC. It encodes CASRWGRRTYNEQFF.

The sample holds a few counts of this clonotype. J is TRBJ1-1 and V is TRBV19; 7 bases agree with TRBD1. The CDR3 is made up of 15 amino acids. J lost 5 bases, V lost 6 bases, and 12 bases had no gene match. From germline, CDR1 is LNHDA and CDR2 SQIVND (reference sequence). This CDR3 is CASSDATGVGTEAFF. CDR3 nucleotide sequence: TGTGCCAGTAGCGATGCTACAGGGGTGGGAACTGAAGCTTTCTTT.

On this clonotype: The junction shows a germline mismatch at one end, possibly a read error. This chain joins TRBV11-2 and TRBJ2-7; 11 nucleotides match TRBD2. CDR3 size: 15 residues. Germline-derived CDR1 and CDR2 are SGHAT and FQNNGV. The CDR3 DNA follows: TGTGCCAGCAGCATACTAGCGGGGGACTCCTACGAGCAGAACTTC. This translates into CASSILAGDSYEQNF.

The CDR3 loop is CSPRPLRSYEQYF. CDR3 sequence (DNA): TGCAGTCCCCGCCCGTTGCGATCCTACGAGCAGTACTTC. The rearrangement links TRBV20-1 to TRBJ2-7; D gene ambiguous. V dropped 8 bases and J dropped 1 base, with 15 bases sitting between them. Germline loops: CDR1 DFQATT, CDR2 SNEGSKA (reference sequence). The CDR3 has 13 amino acids.

The chain joins TRBV11-2 to TRBJ2-5; D is undetermined. Germline V gene data show CDR1 as SGHAT and CDR2 as FQNNGV. This CDR3 is 11 amino acids long. Trimming removed 6 bases at V and 4 bases at J, with 6 bases between. This CDR3 reads CASRFGETQYF. The DNA for the CDR3 is TGTGCCAGCAGGTTCGGAGAGACCCAGTACTTC.

This clonotype was recorded at least ten times. This chain joins TRBV29-1 and TRBJ2-7; unclear D gene. Germline V gene data show CDR1 as SQVTM and CDR2 as ANQGSEA. Trimming pared 3 bases from V and 6 bases from J, leaving 0 bases between. This CDR3 has 8 residues. The CDR3 spells CSVDEQYF. CDR3 DNA: TGCAGCGTTGACGAGCAGTACTTC.

The rearrangement uses TRBV7-9 and TRBJ1-3; no firm D call. The V gene lost 4 bases and the J gene lost 2 bases, with 6 bases spanning the gap. The CDR3 has 13 amino acids. The germline CDR1 and CDR2 sequences are SEHNR and FQNEAQ (reference sequence). This CDR3 reads CASSSGPGNTIYF. The CDR3 nucleotides read TGTGCCAGCAGCTCCGGTCCTGGAAACACCATATATTTT.

J is TRBJ1-6 and V is TRBV19, with 7 positions matching TRBD1. The CDR3 extends over 15 amino acids. From germline, CDR1 is LNHDA and CDR2 SQIVND (reference sequence). V gave up 10 bases and J gave up 4 bases; unmatched junction bases: 10. In DNA form, the CDR3 reads TGTGCCACGGGACAGAACGCGAATTATAATTCACCCCTCCACTTT. Protein sequence: CATGQNANYNSPLHF. The complete variable domain, with remaining parts taken from reference TRBV19 and TRBJ1-6, reads DGGITQSPKYLFRKEGQNVTLSCEQNLNHDAMYWYRQDPGQGLRLIYYSQIVNDFQKGDIAEGYSVSREKKESFPLTVTSAQKNPTAFYLCATGQNANYNSPLHFGNGTRLTVT.

The rearrangement uses TRBV7-9 and TRBJ2-7, with 10 bases lining up with TRBD1. This CDR3 contains 15 residues. V lost 5 bases, J lost 0 bases, and 4 bases stayed unmatched. Germline V gene lookup returns CDR1 SEHNR and CDR2 FQNEAQ (reference sequence). CDR3 DNA sequence: TGTGCCAGCAGCGACAGGGGGCTAAGCTCCTACGAGCAGTACTTC. It is translated as CASSDRGLSSYEQYF.

The chain uses TRBV7-4 and TRBJ1-6; possible D gene TRBD1, 5 bases. The CDR3 runs to 16 residues. Trimming removed 5 bases at V and 7 bases at J, with 18 bases between. CDR1 and CDR2 from the germline V gene are SGHVT and SQSDAQ. CDR3 loop: CASSQPRDRTNSPLHF. The CDR3 region has the DNA TGTGCCAGCAGCCAACCAAGGGACCGGACAAATTCACCCCTCCACTTT.

This clonotype was seen at least ten times. This chain connects TRBV6-1 to TRBJ1-2, with D possibly being TRBD1 (5 bases). V lost 7 bases and J 4 bases, leaving 19 bases between the germline ends. Germline-derived CDR1 and CDR2 are MNHNS and SASEGT. This CDR3 contains 15 residues. The CDR3 bases are TGTGCCAGCACTAGGCCGACAGATAATCGCTATGGCTACACCTTC. Translating it yields CASTRPTDNRYGYTF.

About this clonotype: A clone one base away is much larger, so this may be a read error. Likely a read error: the CDR3 ends without its conserved phenylalanine or tryptophan. The rearrangement uses TRBV10-3 and TRBJ1-2; 10 bases map to TRBD1. The germline V gene has CDR1 ENHRY and CDR2 SYGVKD. CDR3 size: 14 residues. The CDR3 protein is CASSGDRGLGGYTL. The CDR3 bases are TGTGCCAGCAGTGGCGACAGGGGGCTCGGGGGCTACACCCTC.

J is TRBJ1-3 and V is TRBV9, with a possible D match to TRBD1 (5 bases). Per germline, CDR1 SGDLS and CDR2 YYNGEE. V dropped 4 bases and J dropped 0 bases, with 11 bases sitting between them. This CDR3 is 15 amino acids long. CDR3 DNA: TGTGCCAGCAGCCTAGGGGAAGACTCTGGAAACACCATATATTTT. Translation: CASSLGEDSGNTIYF.

This chain uses TRBV19 with TRBJ2-5; a possible D gene is TRBD2 (6 bases). The V gene lost 5 bases and the J gene lost 2 bases, with 12 bases spanning the gap. CDR1 and CDR2 from the germline V gene are LNHDA and SQIVND (reference sequence). The CDR3 sequence is 14 residues long. The CDR3 DNA reads as TGTGCCAGTAGTTTCGTACGGGGGCAAGAGACCCAGTACTTC. This codes for CASSFVRGQETQYF.